The 16 T cell receptor beta chains given below trace back to one sample, sequenced in a study of T cell repertoires in cytomegalovirus infection (dated by TCRdb to between 2018 and 2021). The listed sequencing device is Illumina HiSeq 1500. The public reads were reanalyzed by TCRdb: fastp trimming at Q25, MiXCR alignment, in-frame beta chains only. Duplicate CDR3 protein sequences are folded into a single record with the most common DNA and genes. For this sample the table gives some 400,000 distinct CDR3 sequences, of which roughly 30% were detected only once. The ten largest clones capture about 13% of the sample. The material sequenced was PBMCs. Receptor source: a human donor in good health (CMV status not recorded). Some clones in this sample may be carry-over from other donors' samples.

As regards this clonotype: One junction end disagrees with the germline gene, perhaps due to a read error. This rearrangement joins TRBV7-9 to TRBJ1-1; D perhaps matches TRBD1 (5 bases). CDR3 size: 15 residues. Germline assignment: CDR1 SEHNR and CDR2 FQNEAQ (reference sequence). CDR3 amino acids: CASILANRLGTEAFF. CDR3 DNA: TGTGCCAGCATCTTAGCTAACAGGTTGGGCACTGAAGCTTTCTTT.

About this clonotype itself: The junction does not match germline at one end; this may be a read error. The chain joins TRBV7-2 to TRBJ1-3; TRBD1 is a possible D gene (5 bases). The length of the CDR3 is 15 residues. Germline-derived CDR1 and CDR2 are SGHTA and FQGNSA. The CDR3 nucleotides are TGTGCCATCAGCCTAGGGGCCTACTCTGGAAACACCATATATTTT. Translating it yields CAISLGAYSGNTIYF.

The V gene is TRBV7-2, the J gene TRBJ1-2; D is uncertain. There are 13 residues in the CDR3. V lost 5 bases and J lost 4, with 11 bases in between. The germline gives CDR1 SGHTA, CDR2 FQGNSA. This CDR3 reads CASSGVGGYGYTF. Written as DNA, the CDR3 is TGTGCCAGCAGCGGCGTAGGCGGCTATGGCTACACCTTC.

Remarks on this clonotype: This may be a read error: a much more frequent sequence differs by one nucleotide. This CDR3 fails to terminate in the conserved phenylalanine or tryptophan, so it likely reflects a read error. J is TRBJ1-1 and V is TRBV5-6; D is undetermined. Trimming removed 4 bases at V and 5 bases at J, with 12 bases between. There are 13 residues in the CDR3. Germline CDR1 SGHDT, CDR2 YYEEEE. The CDR3 sequence: CASSATGRTEAFC. The CDR3, as DNA: TGTGCCAGCAGCGCAACCGGGAGGACTGAAGCTTTCTGT.

The chain uses TRBV19 and TRBJ2-2; D tentatively fits TRBD1 or TRBD2 (6 bases each). V lost 8 bases, J lost 1 base, and 17 bases lay in between. The CDR3 consists of 16 residues. The germline V gene has CDR1 LNHDA and CDR2 SQIVND (reference sequence). The CDR3 bases are TGTGCCAGTCGGGACTGGACAGAGCTGAACACCGGGGAGCTGTTTTTT. It yields the protein CASRDWTELNTGELFF.

This sequence joins TRBV25-1 and TRBJ2-2, with D maybe TRBD2 (6 bases). Trimming took 5 bases from V and 6 from J, leaving 13 bases between them. This CDR3 contains 14 residues. The germline gives CDR1 MGHDK, CDR2 SYGVNS. The CDR3 region has the DNA TGTGCCAGCAGTTCCATCGGGGGACCCGGGGAGCTGTTTTTT. Residues: CASSSIGGPGELFF.

This clonotype has only a few counts. J is TRBJ2-5 and V is TRBV20-1, with D possibly TRBD1 on 6 matching bases. V lost 3 bases, J lost 4 bases, and 9 bases lay in between. The CDR3 covers 12 residues. Per germline, CDR1 DFQATT and CDR2 SNEGSKA (reference sequence). In DNA, the CDR3 is TGCAGTGCTAGCCTAGGGGGAGAGACCCAGTACTTC. Protein: CSASLGGETQYF.

This clonotype has more than one count but fewer than ten. This sequence joins TRBV12-3 or TRBV12-4 and TRBJ1-5; no clear D gene. CDR3 size: 17 residues. V was trimmed by 5 bases and J by 0 bases, leaving 17 bases between them. CDR3 coding DNA: TGTGCCAGCAGTCGCAGTTCCTCTCAATATAGCAATCAGCCCCAGCATTTT. It translates to CASSRSSSQYSNQPQHF.

This clonotype showed up many times. CDR3 nucleotide sequence: TGTGCCAGCAGCGCCGGACAGGGAAAGACCCAGTACTTC. Its protein is CASSAGQGKTQYF. The chain recombines TRBV7-2 with TRBJ2-5; 8 bases match TRBD1. The CDR3 totals 13 residues. V shed 5 bases, J shed 6 bases, and the junction held 5 bases outside the gene matches. CDR1 and CDR2 from the germline V gene are SGHTA and FQGNSA.

As concerns this clonotype: One end of the junction varies from germline; a read error may be responsible. This chain joins TRBV2 and TRBJ1-5; D not certain. Germline V gene lookup returns CDR1 SNHLY and CDR2 FYNNEI. This CDR3 is 16 amino acids long. CDR3 DNA sequence: TGTGCCAGCAGCGAGCGGTCCTTATATAGCAATAAGCCCCGGCATTTT. This translates into CASSERSLYSNKPRHF.

The chain couples TRBV5-5 to TRBJ1-2, with 7 bases identical to TRBD1. Looked up from germline, CDR1 is SGHKS and CDR2 is YYEKEE (reference sequence). This CDR3 has 16 amino acids. Trimming took 4 bases from V and 4 from J; bases not matched to a gene: 13. The CDR3 region is CASSPQGGISSYGYTF. The CDR3 nucleotides read TGTGCCAGCAGCCCCCAGGGGGGGATCTCGTCCTATGGCTACACCTTC.

Note on this clonotype: Possible read error: a much larger clone is one base away. The CDR3 sequence is CASSLTRALNERLFF. Written as DNA, the CDR3 is TGTGCCAGCAGCTTAACCCGGGCCCTTAATGAAAGACTGTTTTTT. The V call is TRBV7-2, the J call TRBJ1-4; D ambiguous. Germline V gives CDR1 SGHTA, CDR2 FQGNSA. The CDR3 extends over 15 amino acids.

Comments on this clonotype: At one boundary the junction diverges from the germline segment, which might be a read error. Written as DNA, the CDR3 is TGTGCCAGCAGGGACTCTCAGGGAAAGCCCCACTTC. Protein product: CASRDSQGKPHF. The chain joins TRBV6-2 or TRBV6-3 to TRBJ2-4; D may correspond to TRBD1 or TRBD2 (5 bases each). The CDR3 runs to 12 residues. Germline assignment: CDR1 MNHEY and CDR2 SVGEGT.

This clonotype was picked up a small number of times. The chain combines TRBV2 with TRBJ2-2, with unresolved D. Germline CDR1 SNHLY, CDR2 FYNNEI. The V end lost 7 bases, the J end lost 3 bases, and 9 bases lay between the germline ends. The CDR3 has 13 residues. The CDR3 protein is CASNAGHTGELFF. Written as DNA, the CDR3 is TGTGCCAGCAACGCAGGACACACCGGGGAGCTGTTTTTT. Full variable domain (rest looked up from reference TRBV2 and TRBJ2-2): EPEVTQTPSHQVTQMGQEVILRCVPISNHLYFYWYRQILGQKVEFLVSFYNNEISEKSEIFDDQFSVERPDGSNFTLKIRSTKLEDSAMYFCASNAGHTGELFFGEGSRLTVL.

This clonotype was counted at least ten times. The chain recombines TRBV14 with TRBJ1-1, with 11 positions matching TRBD1. CDR1 and CDR2 from the germline V gene are SGHDN and FVKESK. The CDR3 consists of 15 residues. With 2 bases clipped from V and 4 bases from J, the junction kept 3 bases outside the gene matches. CDR3 nucleotide sequence: TGTGCCAGCAGCCAAAGGACAGGGGGCGGCACTGAAGCTTTCTTT. Translating gives CASSQRTGGGTEAFF.

This clonotype appeared a few times. The rearrangement uses TRBV28 and TRBJ1-2; no clear D gene. CDR3 length equals 13 residues. Deletions cut 2 bases from V and 6 bases from J, with 10 bases between. CDR1 and CDR2 from the germline V gene are MDHEN and SYDVKM. For the CDR3, the DNA is TGTGCCAGCAGTTTAGGGCCTTTCAATGGCTACACCTTC. It codes for CASSLGPFNGYTF.